This is a list of T cell receptor beta chains from one sample in a study of cytomegalovirus exposure and HLA in healthy donors. TCRdb's copy holds only in-frame clones and misses some; the assay was immunoSEQ multiplex PCR. This table holds 110,000 or so clones, approximately 77% found once. Sequencing was performed on PBMCs. Receptors originate from a middle-aged man in good health and CMV-seropositive. The CDR3 runs from the conserved cysteine through the conserved F or W. D genes are given only for firm matches. Clone size is not always given. Where it is, it says once, few, many or a class for expanded clones.

>TRBJ2-2|-|-|TRBV9
TGTGCCAGCAGCGGTAGCCACCCCAAAGCTGCCACCGGGGAGCTGTTTTTT
CASSGSHPKAATGELFF
>TRBJ1-4|TRBD1|few|TRBV7-9
TGTGCCAGCAGCCCCATGGACAGGCGGGACGAAAAACTGTTTTTT
CASSPMDRRDEKLFF
>TRBJ2-2|-|once|TRBV5-6
TGTGCCAGCAGCTTTAACAGGGTCACCGGGGAGCTGTTTTTT
CASSFNRVTGELFF
>TRBJ1-3|-|-|TRBV25-1
TGTGCCAGCAGTGATTATGCGGGACGGGACTCTGGAAACACCATATATTTT
CASSDYAGRDSGNTIYF
>TRBJ2-1|-|-|TRBV30
TGTGCCTGCACCCGGGACAATAACAATGAGCAGTTCTTC
CACTRDNNNEQFF
>TRBJ1-2|TRBD1|once|TRBV6-5
TGTGCCAGCAGTCAAACGACAGGGGGCACGGGTGGCTACACCTTC
CASSQTTGGTGGYTF
>TRBJ1-4|-|-|TRBV4-3
TGCGCCAGCAGCCAAGCTTACCAGTATAATGAAAAACTGTTTTTT
CASSQAYQYNEKLFF
>TRBJ1-2|-|-|TRBV20-1
TGCAGTGCTCCTTTTTCGGGCTACACCTTC
CSAPFSGYTF
>TRBJ2-3|TRBD1|-|TRBV28
TGTGCCACCATTACAGGGGCCCCAAGCACAGATACGCAGTATTTT
CATITGAPSTDTQYF
>TRBJ1-2|TRBD1|-|TRBV14
TGTGCCAGCAGTTCGACAGGGGGGAACTATGGCTACACCTTC
CASSSTGGNYGYTF
>TRBJ2-7|TRBD1|once|TRBV6-6
TGTGCCAGCAGTTTCCGGGACAGGGAAGGGGGCGAGCAGTACTTC
CASSFRDREGGEQYF
>TRBJ1-3|-|-|TRBV30
TGTGCCTGGACAGGGTCTGGAAACACCATATATTTT
CAWTGSGNTIYF
>TRBJ1-4|TRBD1|-|TRBV2
TGTGCCAGCCACAGGGGGTCTAATGAAAAACTGTTTTTT
CASHRGSNEKLFF
>TRBJ1-1|-|medium-sized|TRBV18
TGTGCCAGCTCATCTATCTCAGGGGAATGGGTTCGGACTGAAGCTTTCTTT
CASSSISGEWVRTEAFF
>TRBJ2-7|-|-|TRBV6-6
TGTGCCAGCAGTCACGACTACTACGAGCAGTACTTC
CASSHDYYEQYF
>TRBJ2-3|TRBD2|-|TRBV5-1
TGCGCCAGCACCCTCACTAGCGGGGGGGCAGATACGCAGTATTTT
CASTLTSGGADTQYF
>TRBJ1-2|TRBD1|-|TRBV5-6
TGTGCCAGCAGCTTGGGACAGGGCTGGTATGGCTACACCTTC
CASSLGQGWYGYTF
>TRBJ1-5|-|-|TRBV28
TGTGCCAACCGGGGAGGAAGCAATCAGCCCCAGCATTTT
CANRGGSNQPQHF
>TRBJ1-5|-|-|TRBV10-3
TGTGCCATCAGTGAGGGGTTTGGGGGGAATCAGCCCCAGCATTTT
CAISEGFGGNQPQHF
>TRBJ2-3|TRBD2|-|TRBV5-6
TGTGCCAGCAGCTTTCCGGGACTAGCGGGAGCAGATACGCAGTATTTT
CASSFPGLAGADTQYF
>TRBJ2-7|TRBD2|-|TRBV19
TGTGCCAGTAGTATAGATGGAGGGACTAGCGGGAAATGGGAGCAGTACTTC
CASSIDGGTSGKWEQYF
>TRBJ1-1|TRBD1|-|TRBV11-2
TGTGCCAGCAGCTTCAAGACAGGGGTGAACACTGAAGCTTTCTTT
CASSFKTGVNTEAFF
>TRBJ1-1|TRBD1|-|TRBV10-1
TGCGCCAGCAGTGAAACAGGGGTTGAAGCTTTCTTT
CASSETGVEAFF
>TRBJ2-3|TRBD2|-|TRBV6-1
TGTGCCAGCAGTGAACTAGCGGGAGCAGATACGCAGTATTTT
CASSELAGADTQYF
>TRBJ2-2|-|-|TRBV19
TGTGCCAGTAGTTCGACAGCGAACACCGGGGAGCTGTTTTTT
CASSSTANTGELFF
>TRBJ2-4|TRBD1|-|TRBV5-1
TGCGCCAGCAGCCTCGGGACAGGGGGCTTGATTTTTGGCAAAAACATTCAGTACTTC
CASSLGTGGLIFGKNIQYF
>TRBJ2-3|-|-|TRBV21-1
TGTGCCAGCCTCCACGATACTAGCGGGAGCACAGATACGCAGTATTTT
CASLHDTSGSTDTQYF
>TRBJ1-6|TRBD1|-|TRBV6-5
TGTGCCAGCAGGCGGGGACAGTATAATTCCCCCCTCCACTTT
CASRRGQYNSPLHF
>TRBJ1-4|TRBD1|-|TRBV9
TGTGCCAGCAGCGCAGAGATTTCCGGGACAGGGCATGAAAAACTGTTTTTT
CASSAEISGTGHEKLFF
>TRBJ2-5|TRBD2|-|TRBV6-1
TGTGCCAGCAGTGAAGGGACTAGCGGGGGGACGGCCCAGTACTTC
CASSEGTSGGTAQYF
>TRBJ2-7|TRBD1|-|TRBV6-1
TGTGCCAGCAGTGAACTGGGGGACAGCTCCTACGAGCAGTACTTC
CASSELGDSSYEQYF
>TRBJ1-5|-|-|TRBV28
TGTGCCAGCACCCCCCCTCAGGTTAATAGCAATCAGCCCCAGCATTTT
CASTPPQVNSNQPQHF
>TRBJ1-3|TRBD1|once|TRBV5-6
TGTGCCAGCAGCAAAGGACAGGTAGTTGGAAACACCATATATTTT
CASSKGQVVGNTIYF
>TRBJ2-7|-|-|TRBV15
TGTGCCACCAGCAGAGATGGGGGGGCGCAATACGAGCAGTACTTC
CATSRDGGAQYEQYF
>TRBJ2-7|-|-|TRBV9
TGTGCCAGCAGCGTAGGTGTAGCGAGCTCCTACGAGCAGTACTTC
CASSVGVASSYEQYF
>TRBJ2-3|-|once|TRBV6-5
TGTGCCAGCAAAGAGCCGACTAGCACAGATACGCAGTATTTT
CASKEPTSTDTQYF
>TRBJ1-2|TRBD1|-|TRBV2
TGTGCCAGCAGTGAACAGGGGGCGGGAAGCTATGGCTACACCTTC
CASSEQGAGSYGYTF
>TRBJ1-2|-|-|TRBV11-2
TGTGCCAGCTCCACCCCAGGGAATAACTATGGCTACACCTTC
CASSTPGNNYGYTF
>TRBJ1-5|-|-|TRBV7-6
TGTGCCAGCAGCTCCTACAATCAGCCCCAGCATTTT
CASSSYNQPQHF
>TRBJ2-1|-|-|TRBV29-1
TGCAGCGTAGCCCGGACAGAGAGCTCCTACAATGAGCAGTTCTTC
CSVARTESSYNEQFF
>TRBJ2-7|-|-|TRBV29-1
TGCAGCGTTTCCCGGACGGGAAACTCCTACGAGCAGTACTTC
CSVSRTGNSYEQYF
>TRBJ1-2|TRBD1|-|TRBV2
TGTGCCAGCATCGGGGATCCACAGGGGATGTCCATCTATGGCTACACCTTC
CASIGDPQGMSIYGYTF
>TRBJ1-1|TRBD1|-|TRBV15
TGTGCCACCACTCCGGGACAGGGGAGATATAACACTGAAGCTTTCTTT
CATTPGQGRYNTEAFF
>TRBJ2-1|TRBD2|-|TRBV10-2
TGCGCCAGCAGCGCTAGCGGGGGGGCCACCTACAATGAGCAGTTCTTC
CASSASGGATYNEQFF
>TRBJ1-4|-|-|TRBV5-1
TGCGCCAGCTCTAGTCCCCAGAATGAAAAACTGTTTTTT
CASSSPQNEKLFF
>TRBJ1-5|-|-|TRBV6-1
TGTGCCAGTCACGCGGTTAGAGGACAGCCCCAGCATTTT
CASHAVRGQPQHF
>TRBJ1-6|-|-|TRBV6-6
TGTGCCAGCGGAGATTATAATTCACCCCTCCACTTT
CASGDYNSPLHF
>TRBJ1-4|-|-|TRBV2
TGTGCCAGCAGTGAGTTTATGGCAGGTGGAGAAAAACTGTTTTTT
CASSEFMAGGEKLFF
>TRBJ1-1|-|-|TRBV27
TGTGCCAGCAGTTACAGGACGAACACTGAAGCTTTCTTT
CASSYRTNTEAFF
>TRBJ2-7|TRBD1|once|TRBV6-1
TGTGCCAGCACCCTTCGACAGGGGTATCTTTACGAGCAGTACTTC
CASTLRQGYLYEQYF